Sequencing of this TCR beta chain was carried out in a study of blood T cell repertoires in COVID-19. Overall study: Sites in the United States, Italy and Spain provided acute and convalescent COVID-19 samples. Sources were T cells, B-cell-depleted T cells, or PBMCs; the material itself was cDNA or gDNA.

Here immunoSEQ multiplex PCR was the method, and the copy in TCRdb shows in-frame clones only, minus some. The data contain 200,000 to 250,000 clones, under 90% of them singletons. V was shortened by 4 bases and J by 4 bases, with 15 bases between the two germline ends. CDR1 is SGHRS, CDR2 YFSETQ, per germline. The CDR3 extends over 15 amino acids. This chain uses TRBV5-1 with TRBJ1-5; no definite D call. The TCR originated in a woman over 75 with active or convalescent COVID-19. The specimen was peripheral blood. CDR3 residues: CASSLLGSGNQPQHF. Written as DNA, the CDR3 is TGCGCCAGCAGCCTATTGGGGAGCGGGAATCAGCCCCAGCATTTT.